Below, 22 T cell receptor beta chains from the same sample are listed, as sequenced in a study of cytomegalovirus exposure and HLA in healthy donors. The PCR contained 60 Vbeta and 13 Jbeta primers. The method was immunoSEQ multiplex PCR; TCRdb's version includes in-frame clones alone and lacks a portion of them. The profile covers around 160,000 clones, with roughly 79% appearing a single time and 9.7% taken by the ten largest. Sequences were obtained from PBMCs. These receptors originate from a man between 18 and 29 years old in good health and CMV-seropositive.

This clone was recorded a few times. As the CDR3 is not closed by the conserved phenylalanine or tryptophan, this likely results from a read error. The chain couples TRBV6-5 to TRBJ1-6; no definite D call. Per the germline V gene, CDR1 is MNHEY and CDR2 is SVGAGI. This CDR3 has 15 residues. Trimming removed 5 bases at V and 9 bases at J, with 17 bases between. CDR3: CASSPSLGTTSPLHL. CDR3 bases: TGTGCCAGCAGTCCCTCCCTCGGAACGACTTCACCCCTCCACCTT.

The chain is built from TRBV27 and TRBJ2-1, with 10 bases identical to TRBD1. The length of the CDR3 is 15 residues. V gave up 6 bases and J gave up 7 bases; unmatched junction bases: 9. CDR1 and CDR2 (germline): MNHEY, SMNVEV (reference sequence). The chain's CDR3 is CASRQDRGRLNEQFF. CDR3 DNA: TGTGCCAGCAGGCAAGACAGGGGGCGCTTGAATGAGCAGTTCTTC.

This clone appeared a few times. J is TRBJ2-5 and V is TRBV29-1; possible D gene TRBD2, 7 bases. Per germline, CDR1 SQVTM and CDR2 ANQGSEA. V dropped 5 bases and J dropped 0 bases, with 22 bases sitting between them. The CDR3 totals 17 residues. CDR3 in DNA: TGCAGCGTTCTGGGAGGGGGAGGAATGGATCACCAAGAGACCCAGTACTTC. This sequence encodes CSVLGGGGMDHQETQYF.

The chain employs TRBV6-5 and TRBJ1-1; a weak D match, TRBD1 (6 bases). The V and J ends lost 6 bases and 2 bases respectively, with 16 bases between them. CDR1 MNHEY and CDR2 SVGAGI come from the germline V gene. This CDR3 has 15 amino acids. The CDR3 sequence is CASRGQGLENTEAFF. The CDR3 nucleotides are TGTGCCAGCAGAGGTCAGGGGTTGGAAAACACTGAAGCTTTCTTT.

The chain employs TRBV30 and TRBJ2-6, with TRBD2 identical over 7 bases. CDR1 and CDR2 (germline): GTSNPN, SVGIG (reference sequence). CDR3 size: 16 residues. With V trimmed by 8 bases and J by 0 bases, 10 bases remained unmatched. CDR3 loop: CAETPGEGSGANVLTF. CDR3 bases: TGTGCCGAGACTCCGGGGGAGGGCTCTGGGGCCAACGTCCTGACTTTC.

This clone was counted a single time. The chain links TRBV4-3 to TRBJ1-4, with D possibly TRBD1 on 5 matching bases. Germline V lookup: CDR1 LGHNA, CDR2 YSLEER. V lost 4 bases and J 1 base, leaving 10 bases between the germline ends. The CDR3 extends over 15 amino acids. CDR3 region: CASSPRQGTNEKLFF. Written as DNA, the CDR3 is TGCGCCAGCAGCCCGAGGCAGGGAACTAATGAAAAACTGTTTTTT.

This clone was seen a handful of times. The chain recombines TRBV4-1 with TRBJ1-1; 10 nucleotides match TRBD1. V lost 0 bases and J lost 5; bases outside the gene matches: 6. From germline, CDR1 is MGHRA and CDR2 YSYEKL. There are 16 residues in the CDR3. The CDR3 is CASSQEARTGGTEAFF. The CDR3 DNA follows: TGCGCCAGCAGCCAAGAAGCAAGGACAGGGGGTACTGAAGCTTTCTTT.

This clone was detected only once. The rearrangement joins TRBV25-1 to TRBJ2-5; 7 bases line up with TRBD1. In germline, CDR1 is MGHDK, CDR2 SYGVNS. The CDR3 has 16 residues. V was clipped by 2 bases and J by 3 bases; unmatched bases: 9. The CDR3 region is CASSELLTGRKETQYF. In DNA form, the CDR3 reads TGTGCCAGCAGTGAACTCCTGACAGGGCGAAAAGAGACCCAGTACTTC.

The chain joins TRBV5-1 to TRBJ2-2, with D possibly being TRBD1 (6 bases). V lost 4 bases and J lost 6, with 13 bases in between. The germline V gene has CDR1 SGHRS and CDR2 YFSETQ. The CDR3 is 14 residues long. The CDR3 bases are TGCGCCAGCAGCGCGGCTGGGGGCCCCGGGGAGCTGTTTTTT. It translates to CASSAAGGPGELFF.

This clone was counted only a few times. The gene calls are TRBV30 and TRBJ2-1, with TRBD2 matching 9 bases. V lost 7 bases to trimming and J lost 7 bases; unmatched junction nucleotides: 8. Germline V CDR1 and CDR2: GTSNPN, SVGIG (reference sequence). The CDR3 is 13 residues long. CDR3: CAFDGGRGNEQFF. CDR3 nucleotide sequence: TGTGCCTTTGACGGCGGGAGGGGAAATGAGCAGTTCTTC.

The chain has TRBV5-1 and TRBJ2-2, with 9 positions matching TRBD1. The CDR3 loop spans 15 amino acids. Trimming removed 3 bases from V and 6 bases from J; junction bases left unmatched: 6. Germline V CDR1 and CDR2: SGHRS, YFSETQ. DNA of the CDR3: TGCGCCAGCAGCTCCGGGACAGGGTGGTCCGGGGAGCTGTTTTTT. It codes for CASSSGTGWSGELFF. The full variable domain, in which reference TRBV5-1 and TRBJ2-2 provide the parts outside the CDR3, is KAGVTQTPRYLIKTRGQQVTLSCSPISGHRSVSWYQQTPGQGLQFLFEYFSETQRNKGNFPGRFSGRQFSNSRSEMNVSTLELGDSALYLCASSSGTGWSGELFFGEGSRLTVL.

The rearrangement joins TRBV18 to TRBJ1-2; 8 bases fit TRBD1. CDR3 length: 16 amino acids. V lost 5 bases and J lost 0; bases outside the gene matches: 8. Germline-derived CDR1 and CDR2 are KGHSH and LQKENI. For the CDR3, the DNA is TGTGCCAGCTCAGCGAACGACAGGGGCGCTAACTATGGCTACACCTTC. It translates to CASSANDRGANYGYTF.

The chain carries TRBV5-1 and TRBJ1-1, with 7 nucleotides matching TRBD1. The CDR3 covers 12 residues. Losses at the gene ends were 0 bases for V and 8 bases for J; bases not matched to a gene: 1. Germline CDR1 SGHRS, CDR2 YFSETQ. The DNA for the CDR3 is TGCGCCAGCAGCTTGGGGGACAGAGAAGCTTTCTTT. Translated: CASSLGDREAFF.

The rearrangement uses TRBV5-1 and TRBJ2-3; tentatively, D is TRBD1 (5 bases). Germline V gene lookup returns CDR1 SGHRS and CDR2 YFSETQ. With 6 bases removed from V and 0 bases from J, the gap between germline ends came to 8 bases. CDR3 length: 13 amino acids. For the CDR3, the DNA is TGCGCCAGCACGACAGCTAGCACAGATACGCAGTATTTT. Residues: CASTTASTDTQYF.

The CDR3 spells CASSLNLGQGYEQYF. The CDR3 DNA follows: TGTGCCAGCAGCTTAAATCTGGGACAGGGCTACGAGCAGTACTTC. The V gene is TRBV13, the J gene TRBJ2-7; TRBD1 aligns across 9 bases. CDR3 size: 15 residues. Looked up from germline, CDR1 is PRHDT and CDR2 is FYEKMQ (reference sequence). V gave up 2 bases and J gave up 3 bases; unmatched junction bases: 5.

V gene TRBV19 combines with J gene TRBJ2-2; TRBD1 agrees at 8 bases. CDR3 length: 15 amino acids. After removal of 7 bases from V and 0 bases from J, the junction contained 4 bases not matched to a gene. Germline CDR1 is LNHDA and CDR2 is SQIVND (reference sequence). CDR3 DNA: TGTGCCAGTAATTCACAGGGGGCGAACACCGGGGAGCTGTTTTTT. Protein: CASNSQGANTGELFF.

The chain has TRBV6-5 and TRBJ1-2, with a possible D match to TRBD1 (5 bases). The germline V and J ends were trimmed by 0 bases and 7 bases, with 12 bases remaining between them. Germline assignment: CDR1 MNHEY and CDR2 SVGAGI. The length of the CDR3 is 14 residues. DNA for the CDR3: TGTGCCAGCAGTTACTCCGCCCGGGGGGGTGGCTACACCTTC. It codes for CASSYSARGGGYTF.

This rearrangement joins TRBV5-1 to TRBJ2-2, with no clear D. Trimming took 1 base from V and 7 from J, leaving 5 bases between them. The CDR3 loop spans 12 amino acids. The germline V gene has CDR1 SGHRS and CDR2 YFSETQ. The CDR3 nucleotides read TGCGCCAGCAGCTTGCTCGGCGGGGAGCTGTTTTTT. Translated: CASSLLGGELFF.

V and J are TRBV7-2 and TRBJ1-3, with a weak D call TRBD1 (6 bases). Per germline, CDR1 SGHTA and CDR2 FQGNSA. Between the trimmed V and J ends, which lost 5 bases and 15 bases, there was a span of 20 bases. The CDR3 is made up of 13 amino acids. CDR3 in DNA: TGTGCCAGCAGCGAATCCCGGGACACCTTCCCATATTTT. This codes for CASSESRDTFPYF.

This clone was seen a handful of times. The CDR3 is CASSQVYSEKLFF. CDR3 nucleotide sequence: TGCGCCAGCAGCCAAGTGTATTCTGAAAAACTGTTTTTT. The rearrangement links TRBV4-1 to TRBJ1-4; D is ambiguous. CDR3 length equals 13 residues. Trimming took off 1 base at V and 7 bases at J, with 7 bases between the two ends. CDR1 is MGHRA and CDR2 is YSYEKL in the germline V gene.

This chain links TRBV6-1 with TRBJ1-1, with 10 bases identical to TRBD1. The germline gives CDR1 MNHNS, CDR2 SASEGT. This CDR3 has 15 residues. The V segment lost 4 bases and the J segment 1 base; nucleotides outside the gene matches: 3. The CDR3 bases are TGTGCCAGCAGTGGACAGGGGGCAGGGAACACTGAAGCTTTCTTT. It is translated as CASSGQGAGNTEAFF.

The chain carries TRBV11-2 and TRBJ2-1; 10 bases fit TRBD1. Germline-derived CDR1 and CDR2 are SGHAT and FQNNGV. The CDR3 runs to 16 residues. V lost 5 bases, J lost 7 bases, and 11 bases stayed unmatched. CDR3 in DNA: TGTGCCAGCAGCACACCCGGGACAGGGGCTTTTAATGAGCAGTTCTTC. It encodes CASSTPGTGAFNEQFF.